This TCR beta chain emerged from a study of response to subunit inactivated influenza vaccine. Study conclusions and caveats: Every seasonal influenza vaccination brings in few new T cells, the authors suggested.

This clonotype was detected many times. Its antigen is not known. TCRdb itself ran the RT-PCR reads through MiXCR, one entry per CDR3 protein. Here the sample spans 250,000 to 350,000 distinct CDR3 sequences, 22% being singletons. Sequences were derived from PBMCs from blood, sampled approximately 20 months after vaccination. This TCR was sampled from a man between 50 and 70 years old who received an inactivated influenza vaccine.

CDR3 in amino acids: CASSTGGSGNTIYF. The CDR3, as DNA: TGTGCCAGCAGTACAGGGGGTTCTGGAAACACCATATATTTT. The rearrangement joins TRBV6-1 to TRBJ1-3; 8 nucleotides match TRBD1. Losses at the gene ends were 5 bases for V and 1 base for J; bases not matched to a gene: 1. The germline gives CDR1 MNHNS, CDR2 SASEGT. The CDR3 is 14 amino acids.